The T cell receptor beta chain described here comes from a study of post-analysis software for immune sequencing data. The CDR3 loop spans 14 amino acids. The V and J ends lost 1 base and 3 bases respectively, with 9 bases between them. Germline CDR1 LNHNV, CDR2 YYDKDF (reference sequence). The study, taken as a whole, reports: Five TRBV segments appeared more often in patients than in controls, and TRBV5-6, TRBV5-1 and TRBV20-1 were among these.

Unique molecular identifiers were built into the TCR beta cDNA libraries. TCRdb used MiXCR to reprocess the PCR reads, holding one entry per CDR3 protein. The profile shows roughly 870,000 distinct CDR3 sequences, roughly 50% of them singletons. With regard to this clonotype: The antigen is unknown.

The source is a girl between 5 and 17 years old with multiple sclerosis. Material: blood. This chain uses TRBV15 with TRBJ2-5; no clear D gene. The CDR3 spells CATSRAPLEETQYF. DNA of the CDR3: TGTGCCACCAGCAGAGCCCCGTTGGAAGAGACCCAGTACTTC.